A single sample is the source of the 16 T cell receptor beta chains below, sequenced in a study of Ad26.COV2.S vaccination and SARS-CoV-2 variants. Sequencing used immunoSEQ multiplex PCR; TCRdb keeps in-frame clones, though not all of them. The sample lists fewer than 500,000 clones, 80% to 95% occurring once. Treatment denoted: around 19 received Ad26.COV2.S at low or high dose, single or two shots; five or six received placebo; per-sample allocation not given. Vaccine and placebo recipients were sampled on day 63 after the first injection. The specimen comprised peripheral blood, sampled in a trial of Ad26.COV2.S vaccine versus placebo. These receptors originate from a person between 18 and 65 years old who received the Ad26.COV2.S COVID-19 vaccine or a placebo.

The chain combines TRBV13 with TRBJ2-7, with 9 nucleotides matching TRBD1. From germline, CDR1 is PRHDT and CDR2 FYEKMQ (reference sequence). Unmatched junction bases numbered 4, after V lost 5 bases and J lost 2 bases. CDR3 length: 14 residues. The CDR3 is CASSRGTGPYEQYF. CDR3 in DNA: TGTGCCAGCAGCCGCGGGACAGGGCCCTACGAGCAGTACTTC.

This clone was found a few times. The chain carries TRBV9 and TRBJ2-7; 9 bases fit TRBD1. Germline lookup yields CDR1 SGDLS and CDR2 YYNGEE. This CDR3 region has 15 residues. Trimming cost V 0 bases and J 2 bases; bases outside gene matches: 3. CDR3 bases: TGTGCCAGCAGCGTAGGGAACAGGGGGCCCTACGAGCAGTACTTC. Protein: CASSVGNRGPYEQYF.

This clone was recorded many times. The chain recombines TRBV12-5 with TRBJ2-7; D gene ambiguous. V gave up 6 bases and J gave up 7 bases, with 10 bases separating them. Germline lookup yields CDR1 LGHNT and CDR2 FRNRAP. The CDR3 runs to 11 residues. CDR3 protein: CASGLLWEQYF. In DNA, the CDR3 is TGTGCTAGTGGCCTCCTGTGGGAGCAGTACTTC.

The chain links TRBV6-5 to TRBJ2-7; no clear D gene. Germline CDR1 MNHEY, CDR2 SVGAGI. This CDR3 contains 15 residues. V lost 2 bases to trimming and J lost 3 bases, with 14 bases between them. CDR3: CASSYQVPRFYEQYF. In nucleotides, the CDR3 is TGTGCCAGCAGTTACCAGGTCCCCAGGTTCTACGAGCAGTACTTC.

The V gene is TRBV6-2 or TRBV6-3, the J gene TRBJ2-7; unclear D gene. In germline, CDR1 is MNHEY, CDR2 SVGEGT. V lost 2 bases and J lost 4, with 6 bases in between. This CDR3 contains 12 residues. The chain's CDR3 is CASSYLWYEQYF. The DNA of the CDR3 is TGTGCCAGCAGTTACCTGTGGTACGAGCAGTACTTC.

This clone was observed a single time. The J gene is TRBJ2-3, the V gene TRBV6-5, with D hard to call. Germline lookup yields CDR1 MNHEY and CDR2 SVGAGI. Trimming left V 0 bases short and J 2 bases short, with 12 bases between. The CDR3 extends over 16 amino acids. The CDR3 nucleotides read TGTGCCAGCAGTTACTCGACGTGGCCCAACACAGATACGCAGTATTTT. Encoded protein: CASSYSTWPNTDTQYF.

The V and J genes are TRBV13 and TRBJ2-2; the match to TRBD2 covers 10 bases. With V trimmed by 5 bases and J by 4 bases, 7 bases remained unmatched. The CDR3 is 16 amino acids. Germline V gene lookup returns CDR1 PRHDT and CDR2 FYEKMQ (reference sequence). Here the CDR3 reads CASSPLAGKSTGELFF. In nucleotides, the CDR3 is TGTGCCAGCAGCCCACTAGCGGGAAAATCCACCGGGGAGCTGTTTTTT.

CDR3 in DNA: TGTGCCACCTCTGCCCCCGGGACAGGGGATCGAAATACGCAGTATTTT. Encoded protein: CATSAPGTGDRNTQYF. This chain joins TRBV24-1 and TRBJ2-3, with 10 bases aligning to TRBD1. From germline, CDR1 is KGHDR and CDR2 SFDVKD. The CDR3 spans 16 residues. V shed 9 bases and J 7 bases; nucleotides not matched to a gene: 15.

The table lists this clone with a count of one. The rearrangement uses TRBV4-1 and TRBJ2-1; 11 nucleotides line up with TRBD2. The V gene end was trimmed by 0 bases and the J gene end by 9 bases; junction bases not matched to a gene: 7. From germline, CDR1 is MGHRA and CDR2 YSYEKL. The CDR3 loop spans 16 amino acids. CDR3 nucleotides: TGCGCCAGCAGCCAAGATTTGACTAGCGGGAATGGTGAGCAGTTCTTC. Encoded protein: CASSQDLTSGNGEQFF.

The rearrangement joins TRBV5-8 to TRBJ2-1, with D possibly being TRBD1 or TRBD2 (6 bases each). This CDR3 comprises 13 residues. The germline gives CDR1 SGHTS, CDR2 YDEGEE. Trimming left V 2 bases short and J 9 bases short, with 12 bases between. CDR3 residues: CASSFGGGGEQFF. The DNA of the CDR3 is TGTGCCAGCAGCTTTGGAGGGGGTGGTGAGCAGTTCTTC.

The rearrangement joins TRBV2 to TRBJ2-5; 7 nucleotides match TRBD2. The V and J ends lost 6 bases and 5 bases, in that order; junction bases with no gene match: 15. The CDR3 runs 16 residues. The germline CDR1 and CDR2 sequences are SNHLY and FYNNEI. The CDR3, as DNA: TGTGCCAGCAGGCCCAGGCAGGCGGGGGAGGGGGAGACCCAGTACTTC. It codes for CASRPRQAGEGETQYF.

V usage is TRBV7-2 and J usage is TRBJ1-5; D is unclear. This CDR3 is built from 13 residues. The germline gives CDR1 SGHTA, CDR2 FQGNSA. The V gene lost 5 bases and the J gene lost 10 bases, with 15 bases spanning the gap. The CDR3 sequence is CASSPAEWLPQHF. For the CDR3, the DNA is TGTGCCAGCAGCCCCGCTGAGTGGTTACCCCAGCATTTT.

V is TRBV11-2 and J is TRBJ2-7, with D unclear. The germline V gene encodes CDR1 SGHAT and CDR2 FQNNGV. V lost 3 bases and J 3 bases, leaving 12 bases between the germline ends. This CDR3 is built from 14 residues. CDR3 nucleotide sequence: TGTGCCAGCAGCTTCGCCGGCCCCAACTACGAGCAGTACTTC. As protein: CASSFAGPNYEQYF.

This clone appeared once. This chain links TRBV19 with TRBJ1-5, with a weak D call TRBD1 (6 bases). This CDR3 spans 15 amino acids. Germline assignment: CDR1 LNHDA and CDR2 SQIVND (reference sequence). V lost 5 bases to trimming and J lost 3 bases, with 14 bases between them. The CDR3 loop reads CASSRETGANQPQHF. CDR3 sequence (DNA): TGTGCCAGTAGTCGCGAGACAGGAGCCAATCAGCCCCAGCATTTT. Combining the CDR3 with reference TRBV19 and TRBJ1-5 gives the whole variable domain DGGITQSPKYLFRKEGQNVTLSCEQNLNHDAMYWYRQDPGQGLRLIYYSQIVNDFQKGDIAEGYSVSREKKESFPLTVTSAQKNPTAFYLCASSRETGANQPQHFGDGTRLSIL.

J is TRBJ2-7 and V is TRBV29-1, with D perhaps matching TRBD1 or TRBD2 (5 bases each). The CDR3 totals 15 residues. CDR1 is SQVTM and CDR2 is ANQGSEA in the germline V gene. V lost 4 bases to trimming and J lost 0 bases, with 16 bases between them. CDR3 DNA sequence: TGCAGCGTTGTCTTCTTGGGGACGAGCTCCTACGAGCAGTACTTC. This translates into CSVVFLGTSSYEQYF.

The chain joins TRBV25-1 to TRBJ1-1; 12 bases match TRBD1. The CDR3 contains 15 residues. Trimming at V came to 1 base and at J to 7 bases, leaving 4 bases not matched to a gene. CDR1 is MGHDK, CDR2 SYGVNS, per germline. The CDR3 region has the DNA TGTGCCAGCAGTGAATTGGGACAGGGGGCTTATGAAGCTTTCTTT. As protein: CASSELGQGAYEAFF.